Listed here are 9 T cell receptor beta chains from one sample, sequenced in a study of T cell responses to AZD1222 COVID-19 vaccine. The protocol was immunoSEQ multiplex PCR, while the TCRdb copy is restricted to in-frame clones and leaves out a portion. The data show around 160,000 clones, about 91% seen once. The sample here was peripheral blood, taken 28 days after the second AZD1222 dose. The receptors shown here come from an adult who received the AZD1222 COVID-19 vaccine.

The J gene is TRBJ1-4, the V gene TRBV12-5, with 9 bases that match TRBD1. CDR1 is LGHNT and CDR2 is FRNRAP in the germline V gene. V was pared by 10 bases and J by 6 bases, with 9 bases of the junction left unmatched. The CDR3 loop spans 14 amino acids. CDR3: CATTGGENYEKLFF. CDR3 coding DNA: TGTGCTACCACAGGGGGCGAGAATTATGAAAAACTGTTTTTT.

The CDR3 region is CASSAPGGLNNEQFF. CDR3 nucleotides: TGTGCCAGCAGCGCCCCCGGAGGCCTCAACAATGAGCAGTTCTTC. This rearrangement joins TRBV9 to TRBJ2-1; D may be TRBD2 (5 bases). Trimming left V 3 bases short and J 5 bases short, with 15 bases between. The germline gives CDR1 SGDLS, CDR2 YYNGEE. The length of the CDR3 is 15 residues.

The V gene is TRBV11-3, the J gene TRBJ1-1; D remains unclear. Per the germline V gene, CDR1 is SGHNT and CDR2 is YENEEA. The CDR3 covers 13 residues. Trimming took off 3 bases at V and 1 base at J, with 6 bases between the two ends. The CDR3 reads CASSFNGNTEAFF. CDR3 nucleotides: TGTGCCAGCAGCTTCAACGGGAACACTGAAGCTTTCTTT.

This clone was seen only once. J is TRBJ1-6 and V is TRBV4-2; D is undetermined. Germline V lookup: CDR1 LGHNA, CDR2 YNFKEQ. The CDR3 consists of 13 residues. V was pared by 2 bases and J by 6 bases, with 5 bases between. The CDR3 DNA reads TGTGCCAGCAGCCAATACAGTAATTCACCCCTCCACTTT. Its translation is CASSQYSNSPLHF.

The V call is TRBV2, the J call TRBJ1-2; D is perhaps TRBD1 (6 bases). V was pared by 4 bases and J by 4 bases, with 13 bases between. CDR1 is SNHLY, CDR2 FYNNEI, per germline. This CDR3 is built from 14 residues. CDR3 in amino acids: CASSGLTGLYGYTF. CDR3 DNA sequence: TGTGCCAGCAGTGGCCTAACAGGGCTCTATGGCTACACCTTC. The full variable domain, completed using reference TRBV2 and TRBJ1-2, is EPEVTQTPSHQVTQMGQEVILRCVPISNHLYFYWYRQILGQKVEFLVSFYNNEISEKSEIFDDQFSVERPDGSNFTLKIRSTKLEDSAMYFCASSGLTGLYGYTFGSGTRLTVV.

The chain employs TRBV11-2 and TRBJ1-1, with TRBD1 matching over 8 bases. The J segment lost 5 bases and the V segment lost 5 bases, leaving 7 bases of the junction unmatched. Germline-derived CDR1 and CDR2 are SGHAT and FQNNGV. CDR3 length: 14 amino acids. The CDR3 nucleotides are TGTGCCAGCAGCGCCCGACAGGGGAGAACTGAAGCTTTCTTT. Translating gives CASSARQGRTEAFF.

The CDR3 sequence is CASSIRTGNQPQHF. The DNA for the CDR3 is TGTGCCAGTAGTATCCGGACAGGGAATCAGCCCCAGCATTTT. The gene calls are TRBV19 and TRBJ1-5; 8 bases map to TRBD1. The length of the CDR3 is 14 residues. Germline V gene lookup returns CDR1 LNHDA and CDR2 SQIVND (reference sequence). With V trimmed by 3 bases and J by 4 bases, 2 bases remained unmatched.

The V call is TRBV30, the J call TRBJ1-5; D is uncertain. V lost 2 bases, J lost 3 bases, and 8 bases lay in between. This CDR3 is 13 amino acids long. The germline V gene has CDR1 GTSNPN and CDR2 SVGIG (reference sequence). The CDR3 sequence is CAWSRGTNQPQHF. DNA of the CDR3: TGTGCCTGGAGTCGGGGTACCAATCAGCCCCAGCATTTT.

This clone was recorded only once. V and J are TRBV11-2 and TRBJ2-2; TRBD2 might be the D (6 bases). Germline values: CDR1 SGHAT, CDR2 FQNNGV. The V gene lost 8 bases and the J gene lost 6 bases, with 13 bases spanning the gap. This CDR3 comprises 13 residues. The CDR3 coding sequence is TGTGCCAGCTCGTGGGGGGAAGCCGGGGAGCTGTTTTTT. It codes for CASSWGEAGELFF.